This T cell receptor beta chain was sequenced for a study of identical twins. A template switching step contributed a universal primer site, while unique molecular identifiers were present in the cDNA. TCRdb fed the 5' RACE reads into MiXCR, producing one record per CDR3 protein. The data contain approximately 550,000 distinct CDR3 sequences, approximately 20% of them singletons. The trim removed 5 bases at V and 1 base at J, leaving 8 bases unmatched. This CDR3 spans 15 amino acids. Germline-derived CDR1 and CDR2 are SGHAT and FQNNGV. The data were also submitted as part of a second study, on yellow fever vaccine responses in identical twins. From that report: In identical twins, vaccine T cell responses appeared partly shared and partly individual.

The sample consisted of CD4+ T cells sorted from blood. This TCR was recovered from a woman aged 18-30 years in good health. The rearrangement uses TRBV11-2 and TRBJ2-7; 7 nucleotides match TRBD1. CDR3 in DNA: TGTGCCAGCAGCGGGGGTACAGGGGTATCCTACGAGCAGTACTTC. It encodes CASSGGTGVSYEQYF.